Listed below are T cell receptor beta chains from one sample, sequenced in a study of blood T cell repertoires in COVID-19. The table came from immunoSEQ multiplex PCR; TCRdb's copy has only in-frame clones and leaves some out. Counted here are around 190,000 clones, roughly 88% occurring once; the ten biggest clones make up about 5.6%. The sequencing input was PBMCs or T cells enriched from blood (not recorded which). These receptor sequences come from a man aged 40-50 years with acute COVID-19. Both conserved end residues are part of each CDR3. D genes are given only for firm matches. The listing skips clone size in some rows; elsewhere it reads once, few, many or a size class.

V gene: TRBV5-1
D gene: TRBD1
CDR3 length: 14
clone size: few
J gene: TRBJ2-1
CDR3 DNA: TGCGCCAGCAGCCGGGACAGGGGATGGAATGAGCAGTTCTTC
CDR3 protein: CASSRDRGWNEQFF

V gene: TRBV11-2
D gene: TRBD2
CDR3 length: 17
clone size: NA
J gene: TRBJ2-1
CDR3 DNA: TGTGCCAGCAGCTGGGGGACTAGCGGGATAAGATCCAATGAGCAGTTCTTC
CDR3 protein: CASSWGTSGIRSNEQFF

V gene: TRBV9
D gene: NA
CDR3 length: 15
clone size: once
J gene: TRBJ1-1
CDR3 DNA: TGTGCCAGCAGCGTAGCTGCGGGGAGGAGGACTGAAGCTTTCTTT
CDR3 protein: CASSVAAGRRTEAFF

V gene: TRBV5-4
D gene: TRBD1
CDR3 length: 14
clone size: NA
J gene: TRBJ2-7
CDR3 DNA: TGTGCCAGCAGCTTGGGACAGGGTGTAGACGAGCAGTACTTC
CDR3 protein: CASSLGQGVDEQYF

V gene: TRBV7-3
D gene: NA
CDR3 length: 13
clone size: NA
J gene: TRBJ2-2
CDR3 DNA: TGTGCCAGCAGCTTAGACGGGGAGGGGGAGCTGTTTTTT
CDR3 protein: CASSLDGEGELFF

V gene: TRBV7-9
D gene: TRBD2
CDR3 length: 15
clone size: NA
J gene: TRBJ2-2
CDR3 DNA: TGTGCCAGCAGCTCACTAGCGGTCAACACCGGGGAGCTGTTTTTT
CDR3 protein: CASSSLAVNTGELFF

V gene: TRBV9
D gene: NA
CDR3 length: 13
clone size: NA
J gene: TRBJ2-7
CDR3 DNA: TGTGCCAGCAGCGTAGTCGGTGCCGGCGAGCAGTACTTC
CDR3 protein: CASSVVGAGEQYF

V gene: TRBV3-1/TRBV3-2
D gene: NA
CDR3 length: 15
clone size: many
J gene: TRBJ1-2
CDR3 DNA: TGTGCCAGCGAGGGACCTGGTAGCGGTAACTATGGCTACACCTTC
CDR3 protein: CASEGPGSGNYGYTF

V gene: TRBV6-5
D gene: TRBD2
CDR3 length: 14
clone size: NA
J gene: TRBJ2-7
CDR3 DNA: TGTGCCAGCAGCTGGACTAGCGGGACCCGGGAGCAGTACTTC
CDR3 protein: CASSWTSGTREQYF

V gene: TRBV9
D gene: TRBD1
CDR3 length: 16
clone size: once
J gene: TRBJ2-1
CDR3 DNA: TGTGCCAGCAGCGATGGGGACAGTGGATCCTACAATGAGCAGTTCTTC
CDR3 protein: CASSDGDSGSYNEQFF

V gene: TRBV18
D gene: TRBD2
CDR3 length: 16
clone size: NA
J gene: TRBJ2-7
CDR3 DNA: TGTGCCAGCTCATCGGTTGTGGCTAGCGGCTTCGGGGAGCAGTACTTC
CDR3 protein: CASSSVVASGFGEQYF

V gene: TRBV5-4
D gene: TRBD2
CDR3 length: 15
clone size: NA
J gene: TRBJ2-7
CDR3 DNA: TGTGCCAGCAGCTTGGAGGCTAGCGGTAACCAGGGGCAGTACTTC
CDR3 protein: CASSLEASGNQGQYF

V gene: TRBV6-1
D gene: NA
CDR3 length: 14
clone size: NA
J gene: TRBJ1-4
CDR3 DNA: TGTGCCAGCAGTGAAATCTTGCGGGGTGAAAAACTGTTTTTT
CDR3 protein: CASSEILRGEKLFF

V gene: TRBV7-9
D gene: NA
CDR3 length: 14
clone size: NA
J gene: TRBJ2-7
CDR3 DNA: TGTGCCAGCAGCTTCGGGACGGGAGAGGTCGAGCAGTACTTC
CDR3 protein: CASSFGTGEVEQYF

V gene: TRBV28
D gene: TRBD2
CDR3 length: 22
clone size: NA
J gene: TRBJ2-3
CDR3 DNA: TGTGCCAGCAGTTTGTGGTTTAAGGGAAAGGGGACCGGGACTAGCGGCACAGATACGCAGTATTTT
CDR3 protein: CASSLWFKGKGTGTSGTDTQYF

V gene: TRBV5-1
D gene: TRBD1
CDR3 length: 16
clone size: once
J gene: TRBJ2-1
CDR3 DNA: TGCGCCAGCAGCTCGTCTTGGCAGGGGGCGTACAATGAGCAGTTCTTC
CDR3 protein: CASSSSWQGAYNEQFF

V gene: TRBV10-3
D gene: TRBD1
CDR3 length: 13
clone size: NA
J gene: TRBJ2-7
CDR3 DNA: TGTGCCATCACCACGACAGGGTTCTACGAGCAGTACTTC
CDR3 protein: CAITTTGFYEQYF

V gene: TRBV14
D gene: TRBD2
CDR3 length: 15
clone size: NA
J gene: TRBJ2-1
CDR3 DNA: TGTGCCAGCAGCCAAGTCCGACTAGCGCTCAATGAGCAGTTCTTC
CDR3 protein: CASSQVRLALNEQFF

V gene: TRBV5-6
D gene: NA
CDR3 length: 14
clone size: once
J gene: TRBJ1-3
CDR3 DNA: TGTGCCAGCAGCTTGGAAGGGAGGGGACATACCATATATTTT
CDR3 protein: CASSLEGRGHTIYF

V gene: TRBV3-1/TRBV3-2
D gene: TRBD1
CDR3 length: 15
clone size: NA
J gene: TRBJ2-7
CDR3 DNA: TGTGCCAGCAGCCAAACGGCTGGACAGGGATACGAGCAGTACTTC
CDR3 protein: CASSQTAGQGYEQYF

V gene: TRBV5-1
D gene: NA
CDR3 length: 13
clone size: NA
J gene: TRBJ1-2
CDR3 DNA: TGCGCCAGCAGCTCGCAGGGTCTTGCTGGCTACACCTTC
CDR3 protein: CASSSQGLAGYTF

V gene: TRBV28
D gene: NA
CDR3 length: 16
clone size: NA
J gene: TRBJ1-4
CDR3 DNA: TGTGCCAGTTCTGGGTCTAACAGGCCCCTAGGGGAAAAACTGTTTTTT
CDR3 protein: CASSGSNRPLGEKLFF

V gene: TRBV19
D gene: NA
CDR3 length: 18
clone size: once
J gene: TRBJ2-3
CDR3 DNA: TGTGCCAGTAGGCTCCCCCACCTGCAGAGGCTGGGTTCAGATACGCAGTATTTT
CDR3 protein: CASRLPHLQRLGSDTQYF

V gene: TRBV3-1/TRBV3-2
D gene: NA
CDR3 length: 14
clone size: NA
J gene: TRBJ1-1
CDR3 DNA: TGTGCCAGCAGCCACAGGGGCCGGAACACTGAAGCTTTCTTT
CDR3 protein: CASSHRGRNTEAFF

V gene: TRBV6-5
D gene: NA
CDR3 length: 13
clone size: NA
J gene: TRBJ1-2
CDR3 DNA: TGTGCCAGCAGTCCGATGCGGGTCTATGGCTACACCTTC
CDR3 protein: CASSPMRVYGYTF

V gene: TRBV15
D gene: NA
CDR3 length: 12
clone size: NA
J gene: TRBJ2-7
CDR3 DNA: TGTGCCACCAGCAGAGAAAGTAGCGAGCAGTACTTC
CDR3 protein: CATSRESSEQYF

V gene: TRBV7-3
D gene: TRBD2
CDR3 length: 19
clone size: NA
J gene: TRBJ2-1
CDR3 DNA: TGTGCCAGCAGCTTAAGTGGTCTAGCGGGAGTGGGGTCCTACAATGAGCAGTTCTTC
CDR3 protein: CASSLSGLAGVGSYNEQFF

V gene: TRBV6-5
D gene: NA
CDR3 length: 11
clone size: NA
J gene: TRBJ1-1
CDR3 DNA: TGTGCCAGCAGTTTCGGAGCTGAAGCTTTCTTT
CDR3 protein: CASSFGAEAFF

V gene: TRBV19
D gene: NA
CDR3 length: 15
clone size: once
J gene: TRBJ2-1
CDR3 DNA: TGTGCCAGTAGTATAGATCCTTGGCTGGTCAATGAGCAGTTCTTC
CDR3 protein: CASSIDPWLVNEQFF

V gene: TRBV5-1
D gene: TRBD2
CDR3 length: 14
clone size: NA
J gene: TRBJ2-3
CDR3 DNA: TGCGCCTCCCGTCCAGGACTAGCGGGAGATACGCAGTATTTT
CDR3 protein: CASRPGLAGDTQYF

V gene: TRBV14
D gene: NA
CDR3 length: 11
clone size: NA
J gene: TRBJ1-3
CDR3 DNA: TGTGCCAGCAGCCTTTTCAATACCATATATTTT
CDR3 protein: CASSLFNTIYF

V gene: TRBV9
D gene: TRBD1
CDR3 length: 14
clone size: NA
J gene: TRBJ2-2
CDR3 DNA: TGTGCCAGCAGCCCTGGGCCAGGGGGCGGGGAGCTGTTTTTT
CDR3 protein: CASSPGPGGGELFF